This TCR beta chain was obtained from a study of blood T cells in healthy people across ages. As for the study in general: Capturing about one barcoded beta molecule per two T cells was achieved by template switching.

The use of a sample-barcoded 5' primer and a J-beta primer mix characterized a second PCR of about 6 to 11 cycles. TCRdb re-called the 5' RACE reads through MiXCR, storing one row per CDR3 protein. Counted here are over a million distinct CDR3 sequences, about 25% occurring once; the ten biggest clones make up 0.65% to 0.75%. Study-wide results and caveats: It was held that the diversity estimates obtained from one million T cells were underestimates.

As concerns this clonotype: Antigen specificity is unknown.

Germline lookup yields CDR1 MNHEY and CDR2 SMNVEV (reference sequence). The CDR3 consists of 16 residues. After removal of 5 bases from V and 6 bases from J, the junction contained 16 bases not matched to a gene. No fewer than 7 million PBMCs went into each sample. The sample was also linked to a second study, of T cells of mothers and their children.

The receptor was derived from a girl aged 2 to 9 in good health. This rearrangement joins TRBV27 to TRBJ2-7; 7 bases align to TRBD2. The sequenced sample was blood. CDR3 region: CASSPGLASGTVEQYF. The CDR3 DNA reads TGTGCCAGCAGTCCCGGCCTTGCGAGCGGGACCGTCGAGCAGTACTTC.